These 20 T cell receptor beta chains were all obtained from the same sample, sequenced in a study of beta chain features in type 1 diabetes. Regarding the study as a whole: In every one of the four CD4+ subsets, TCRB CDR3s were moderately but significantly shorter in Type 1 diabetes patients.

Antigens for these TCRs are unknown. cDNA synthesis used the whole RNA isolate, giving expressed TCRB sequences. Profiled with immunoSEQ multiplex PCR; TCRdb holds only in-frame clones, not every one. Of some 360,000 clones detected, over 8.5% appear once; the ten largest clones hold about 0.64%. The sample taken for sequencing was central memory CD4+ T cells from blood. The receptors originated from a man aged 30 to 39 with type 1 diabetes.

This clone was picked up a small number of times. The chain couples TRBV5-4 to TRBJ2-2; TRBD2 matches at 14 bases. Trimming removed 0 bases from V and 7 bases from J; junction bases left unmatched: 8. CDR3 length equals 18 residues. Per germline, CDR1 SGHNT and CDR2 YYREEE (reference sequence). Written as DNA, the CDR3 is TGTGCCAGCAGCTTGGGCGGGACTAGCGGGAGTGCAAGCGGGGAGCTGTTTTTT. It is translated as CASSLGGTSGSASGELFF. The entire variable domain, with the rest obtained from reference TRBV5-4 and TRBJ2-2, is as follows: ETGVTQSPTHLIKTRGQQVTLRCSSQSGHNTVSWYQQALGQGPQFIFQYYREEENGRGNFPPRFSGLQFPNYSSELNVNALELDDSALYLCASSLGGTSGSASGELFFGEGSRLTVL.

The chain combines TRBV7-9 with TRBJ1-4, with a weak D call TRBD1 (5 bases). V was clipped by 3 bases and J by 6 bases, with 20 bases between them. The V gene's germline CDR1 is SEHNR and CDR2 FQNEAQ (reference sequence). The CDR3 contains 17 residues. The CDR3 DNA reads as TGTGCCAGCAGCTTGGGGATCGGCCGGGACTTAGATGAAAAACTGTTTTTT. Its protein product is CASSLGIGRDLDEKLFF.

This clone occurred a few times. The rearrangement links TRBV30 to TRBJ2-3; no clear D gene. Germline V gene lookup returns CDR1 GTSNPN and CDR2 SVGIG (reference sequence). Trimming took 0 bases from V and 0 from J, leaving 13 bases between them. The CDR3 totals 16 residues. For the CDR3, the DNA is TGTGCCTGGAGTGTAGGTGCGGCGCTTAGCACAGATACGCAGTATTTT. Its translation is CAWSVGAALSTDTQYF.

The chain carries TRBV7-6 and TRBJ1-5; possible D gene TRBD1, 5 bases. V lost 4 bases, J lost 5 bases, and 9 bases lay in between. Per the germline V gene, CDR1 is SGHVS and CDR2 is FNYEAQ. There are 13 residues in the CDR3. The CDR3 reads CASSSQGDQPQHF. For the CDR3, the DNA is TGTGCCAGCAGCTCGCAGGGAGATCAGCCCCAGCATTTT.

This clone came up a few times. The genes are TRBV6-6 and TRBJ1-1; no clear D. V was shortened by 0 bases and J by 3 bases, with 5 bases between the two germline ends. The CDR3 is 13 amino acids. CDR1 and CDR2 (germline): MNHNY, SVGAGI (reference sequence). Written as DNA, the CDR3 is TGTGCCAGCAGTTACTCTTCCGACACTGAAGCTTTCTTT. Its translation is CASSYSSDTEAFF.

V is TRBV2 and J is TRBJ2-7, with D maybe TRBD1 (5 bases). V lost 4 bases and J 2 bases, leaving 12 bases between the germline ends. In germline, CDR1 is SNHLY, CDR2 FYNNEI. This CDR3 contains 14 residues. CDR3 protein: CASSGAGWTYEQYF. CDR3 in DNA: TGTGCCAGCAGTGGGGCAGGGTGGACCTACGAGCAGTACTTC.

The CDR3: CASRTVNTGELFF. The CDR3 nucleotides are TGTGCCAGTAGAACAGTAAACACCGGGGAGCTGTTTTTT. V and J are TRBV19 and TRBJ2-2; D call uncertain. The ends were cut back, 6 bases at V and 2 bases at J, with 7 bases in the middle. The CDR3 spans 13 residues. Per germline, CDR1 LNHDA and CDR2 SQIVND (reference sequence).

This clone was picked up a small number of times. CDR3 bases: TGTGCCAGCAGTCGCGGGGAAGGAAACACCATATATTTT. Its protein product is CASSRGEGNTIYF. The V and J genes are TRBV25-1 and TRBJ1-3; D is unresolved. The germline V and J ends were trimmed by 5 bases and 4 bases, with 9 bases remaining between them. CDR3 length: 13 amino acids. Germline V gives CDR1 MGHDK, CDR2 SYGVNS.

The chain employs TRBV7-8 and TRBJ2-5; 11 bases are shared with TRBD2. The germline CDR1 and CDR2 sequences are SGHVS and FQNEAQ. Trimming at V came to 4 bases and at J to 4 bases, leaving 8 bases not matched to a gene. The CDR3 runs to 16 residues. The CDR3 loop is CASSSGTSGRIETQYF. Here the CDR3 DNA reads TGTGCCAGCAGCTCCGGGACTAGCGGAAGGATAGAGACCCAGTACTTC.

This clone was seen a handful of times. This chain connects TRBV27 to TRBJ1-3; D remains ambiguous. This CDR3 has 12 amino acids. Between the trimmed V and J ends, which lost 5 bases and 4 bases, there was a span of 6 bases. The V gene's germline CDR1 is MNHEY and CDR2 SMNVEV (reference sequence). Here the CDR3 reads CASSGGGNTIYF. In DNA, the CDR3 is TGTGCCAGCAGTGGTGGAGGAAACACCATATATTTT.

The chain is built from TRBV28 and TRBJ1-2; no firm D call. Trimming removed 6 bases from V and 2 bases from J, with 10 bases in between. Germline CDR1 MDHEN, CDR2 SYDVKM. The CDR3 totals 13 residues. CDR3 sequence (DNA): TGTGCCAGCAGGGGTAAACGGAACTATGGCTACACCTTC. Translating it yields CASRGKRNYGYTF.

Only a few counts were recorded for this clone. CDR3 nucleotides: TGTGCCAGCAGCCGATGGACGGAGAACACTGAAGCTTTCTTT. It encodes CASSRWTENTEAFF. The chain uses TRBV30 and TRBJ1-1; no clear D gene. Trimming removed 8 bases at V and 1 base at J, with 17 bases between. The CDR3 extends over 14 amino acids. Germline CDR1 and CDR2: GTSNPN and SVGIG (reference sequence).

This clone came up many times. This chain joins TRBV18 and TRBJ2-2; 15 bases align to TRBD2. CDR3 length equals 18 residues. The junction had 6 bases not matched to a gene; V was cut back by 2 bases and J by 5 bases. In germline, CDR1 is KGHSH, CDR2 LQKENI. The CDR3 spells CASSPWTGTSGRTGELFF. In nucleotides, the CDR3 is TGTGCCAGCTCACCATGGACCGGGACTAGCGGGAGGACCGGGGAGCTGTTTTTT.

This clone was counted only a few times. The chain is built from TRBV19 and TRBJ2-7; D not certain. V was cut by 8 bases and J by 12 bases, with 8 bases left in between. CDR1 and CDR2 from the germline V gene are LNHDA and SQIVND (reference sequence). The CDR3 has 8 residues. The CDR3: CASPWGYF. CDR3 sequence (DNA): TGTGCCAGTCCGTGGGGGTACTTC.

This rearrangement joins TRBV20-1 to TRBJ1-2; D uncertain. The CDR3 totals 11 residues. Trimming shortened V by 5 bases and J by 1 base, and 5 bases separated the two germline ends. Per the germline V gene, CDR1 is DFQATT and CDR2 is SNEGSKA (reference sequence). The CDR3 loop reads CSAPFNYGYTF. CDR3 nucleotide sequence: TGCAGTGCTCCCTTTAACTATGGCTACACCTTC.

V gene TRBV21-1 combines with J gene TRBJ2-7; the D call TRBD2 from the table was never checked on the DNA. TRBV21-1 is given as a pseudogene. This CDR3 comprises 16 residues. For the CDR3, the DNA is TGTGCCAGCAGCAATGAGGCCGGGAGGAGCTCCTACGAGCAGTACTTC. Translated: CASSNEAGRSSYEQYF.

This clone was counted only a few times. CDR3 in DNA: TGTGCCAGCAGTTTTGGGGGCGCGGACACCGGGGAGCTGTTTTTT. Translating it yields CASSFGGADTGELFF. This rearrangement joins TRBV28 to TRBJ2-2; TRBD1 is a possible D gene (6 bases). The length of the CDR3 is 15 residues. Trimming pared 3 bases from V and 3 bases from J, leaving 11 bases between. CDR1 is MDHEN and CDR2 is SYDVKM in the germline V gene.

The chain uses TRBV6-5 and TRBJ2-5, with D perhaps matching TRBD1 or TRBD2 (5 bases each). The CDR3 is 15 amino acids. The V end lost 3 bases, the J end lost 5 bases, and 16 bases lay between the germline ends. Germline values: CDR1 MNHEY, CDR2 SVGAGI. CDR3 DNA sequence: TGTGCCAGCAGTTATCAGGGTGGGGAGTATGAGACCCAGTACTTC. Translated: CASSYQGGEYETQYF.

The CDR3 reads CASRFPFDGGYTF. For the CDR3, the DNA is TGTGCCAGCAGATTCCCCTTCGACGGAGGCTACACCTTC. The chain is built from TRBV28 and TRBJ1-2; D unresolved. The V and J ends lost 6 bases and 8 bases respectively, with 16 bases between them. The CDR3 loop spans 13 amino acids. From germline, CDR1 is MDHEN and CDR2 SYDVKM.

CDR3 DNA: TGTGCCAGCAGCTCGGGACAGGGGAAGACCCAGTACTTC. Its protein product is CASSSGQGKTQYF. V usage is TRBV11-3 and J usage is TRBJ2-5, with 10 bases lining up with TRBD1. The CDR3 consists of 13 residues. V lost 4 bases and J lost 6; bases outside the gene matches: 2. The germline CDR1 and CDR2 sequences are SGHNT and YENEEA.